The 30 T cell receptor beta chains given below trace back to one sample, sequenced in a study of CD8+ T cells in alopecia areata. Treatment indicated: oral pan-JAK inhibitor, 5-10 mg twice daily. cDNA reverse transcribed from extracted RNA served as the sequencing template. The method was immunoSEQ multiplex PCR; TCRdb's version includes in-frame clones alone and lacks a portion of them. The table shows over 150,000 clones, with around half occurring only once. Specimen: CD8+ T cells sorted from blood, collected at week 24, from a patient treated with tofacitinib. Receptors originate from a human donor with alopecia areata.

This chain uses TRBV7-9 with TRBJ2-1; perhaps TRBD2 as D (5 bases). Germline V gene sequence: CDR1 SEHNR, CDR2 FQNEAQ (reference sequence). The CDR3 contains 12 residues. Trimming removed 11 bases at V and 4 bases at J, with 12 bases between. The DNA of the CDR3 is TGTGCCGCGGGCAGGAATTACAATGAGCAGTTCTTC. Protein sequence: CAAGRNYNEQFF.

The CDR3 bases are TGTGCCAGCAGCTTCTCTTCCAGGCCCTACGAGCAGTACTTC. It specifies CASSFSSRPYEQYF. The genes are TRBV7-2 and TRBJ2-7; D is unresolved. The CDR3 consists of 14 residues. Trimming shortened V by 3 bases and J by 2 bases, and 11 bases separated the two germline ends. Germline V gene data show CDR1 as SGHTA and CDR2 as FQGNSA.

The chain uses TRBV5-7 and TRBJ2-6, with no clear D. TRBV5-7 is assigned to the ORF class and has an uncertain function. Trimming took off 2 bases at V and 2 bases at J, with 5 bases between the two ends. The CDR3 covers 14 residues. CDR3 sequence: CASSFGTGANVLTF. The CDR3 coding sequence is TGTGCCAGCAGCTTCGGTACTGGGGCCAACGTCCTGACTTTC.

This clone appeared a few times. The V and J genes are TRBV4-3 and TRBJ2-1; possibly TRBD1 for D (6 bases). This CDR3 comprises 17 residues. V lost 0 bases and J lost 0, with 12 bases in between. From germline, CDR1 is LGHNA and CDR2 YSLEER. The CDR3 region is CASSQDIGDNSYNEQFF. CDR3 in DNA: TGCGCCAGCAGCCAAGATATAGGGGACAACTCCTACAATGAGCAGTTCTTC.

The V and J genes are TRBV15 and TRBJ2-1; the D is unclear. The CDR3 totals 12 residues. The germline gives CDR1 LNHNV, CDR2 YYDKDF (reference sequence). Trimming cost V 1 base and J 7 bases, with 5 bases left between them. CDR3 protein: CATSRGSNEQFF. CDR3 nucleotides: TGTGCCACCAGCAGAGGGTCAAATGAGCAGTTCTTC.

This rearrangement joins TRBV7-9 to TRBJ1-4, with TRBD1 identical over 7 bases. The ends lost 5 bases at V and 6 bases at J; junction bases unmatched: 9. Germline assignment: CDR1 SEHNR and CDR2 FQNEAQ (reference sequence). The CDR3 runs to 15 residues. CDR3: CASSPDQGVDEKLFF. The CDR3 nucleotides are TGTGCCAGCAGCCCCGACCAGGGGGTAGATGAAAAACTGTTTTTT.

The V call is TRBV7-7, the J call TRBJ2-7, with 7 nucleotides matching TRBD1. Trimming at V came to 5 bases and at J to 1 base, leaving 8 bases not matched to a gene. The CDR3 has 15 residues. Germline CDR1 SSHAT, CDR2 FNYEAQ (reference sequence). The CDR3: CASSPGTDPSYEQYF. DNA for the CDR3: TGTGCCAGCAGCCCCGGGACAGACCCATCCTACGAGCAGTACTTC.

V and J are TRBV4-3 and TRBJ1-1; D perhaps matches TRBD1 (5 bases). The CDR3 is made up of 15 amino acids. Germline V lookup: CDR1 LGHNA, CDR2 YSLEER. V was shortened by 0 bases and J by 4 bases, with 12 bases between the two germline ends. CDR3 coding DNA: TGCGCCAGCAGCCAAGAAGAGGGCGGGGGCACTGAAGCTTTCTTT. Its protein product is CASSQEEGGGTEAFF.

This chain uses TRBV19 with TRBJ1-2; 7 nucleotides match TRBD1. CDR3 length: 16 residues. Germline V gene sequence: CDR1 LNHDA, CDR2 SQIVND (reference sequence). Trimming cost V 7 bases and J 5 bases; bases outside gene matches: 16. The CDR3 sequence: CASIDPAGGSTYGYTF. CDR3 bases: TGTGCCAGTATCGACCCTGCAGGGGGATCTACGTATGGCTACACCTTC. The entire variable domain, with the rest obtained from reference TRBV19 and TRBJ1-2, is as follows: DGGITQSPKYLFRKEGQNVTLSCEQNLNHDAMYWYRQDPGQGLRLIYYSQIVNDFQKGDIAEGYSVSREKKESFPLTVTSAQKNPTAFYLCASIDPAGGSTYGYTFGSGTRLTVV.

The chain joins TRBV30 to TRBJ1-2; 8 positions agree with TRBD1. V was pared by 7 bases and J by 2 bases, with 15 bases of the junction left unmatched. The CDR3 has 16 amino acids. CDR1 and CDR2 (germline): GTSNPN, SVGIG (reference sequence). For the CDR3, the DNA is TGTGCCTCCTGGACACCTGGACAGGGAATAAACTATGGCTACACCTTC. It is translated as CASWTPGQGINYGYTF.

On this clone: Other DNA sequences in this specimen translate into the identical CDR3. This chain joins TRBV30 and TRBJ2-7, with 7 bases aligning to TRBD2. CDR1 GTSNPN and CDR2 SVGIG come from the germline V gene (reference sequence). The length of the CDR3 is 14 residues. V gave up 0 bases and J gave up 2 bases; unmatched junction bases: 4. The CDR3 nucleotides read TGTGCCTGGAGTGTAGGTCTAGCGGCCTACGAGCAGTACTTC. It yields the protein CAWSVGLAAYEQYF.

The rearrangement joins TRBV7-8 to TRBJ1-1; maybe TRBD1 (6 bases). CDR3 length equals 16 residues. Trimming took 2 bases from V and 0 from J, leaving 13 bases between them. Per the germline V gene, CDR1 is SGHVS and CDR2 is FQNEAQ. CDR3 amino acids: CASSLTRQEMNTEAFF. CDR3 sequence (DNA): TGTGCCAGCAGCTTAACGAGACAGGAGATGAACACTGAAGCTTTCTTT. The full variable domain, completed using reference TRBV7-8 and TRBJ1-1, is GAGVSQSPRYKVAKRGQDVALRCDPISGHVSLFWYQQALGQGPEFLTYFQNEAQLDKSGLPSDRFFAERPEGSVSTLKIQRTQQEDSAVYLCASSLTRQEMNTEAFFGQGTRLTVV.

As to this clone: The same CDR3 also results from other DNA sequences found in this sample. This chain joins TRBV7-9 and TRBJ1-5; TRBD1 aligns across 8 bases. This CDR3 contains 14 residues. Germline CDR1 is SEHNR and CDR2 is FQNEAQ (reference sequence). V was clipped by 4 bases and J by 2 bases; unmatched bases: 1. For the CDR3, the DNA is TGTGCCAGCAGCTCGACAGGGGGCAATCAGCCCCAGCATTTT. It yields the protein CASSSTGGNQPQHF.

The V gene is TRBV29-1, the J gene TRBJ2-1; 13 bases are a match to TRBD2. This CDR3 comprises 16 residues. Trimming took 1 base from V and 3 from J; bases not matched to a gene: 3. Germline CDR1 is SQVTM and CDR2 is ANQGSEA. The CDR3 loop reads CSVEGTSGGVYNEQFF. CDR3 nucleotide sequence: TGCAGCGTTGAAGGAACTAGCGGGGGGGTCTACAATGAGCAGTTCTTC.

This clone was counted once. The gene calls are TRBV19 and TRBJ1-1; the match to TRBD1 covers 7 bases. The trim removed 7 bases at V and 4 bases at J, leaving 6 bases unmatched. Germline CDR1 and CDR2: LNHDA and SQIVND (reference sequence). The CDR3 length is 13 residues. The CDR3 sequence is CASIGRGITEAFF. In nucleotides, the CDR3 is TGTGCCAGTATAGGCAGGGGGATCACTGAAGCTTTCTTT. Using reference TRBV19 and TRBJ1-1 for the parts outside the CDR3, the full variable domain is DGGITQSPKYLFRKEGQNVTLSCEQNLNHDAMYWYRQDPGQGLRLIYYSQIVNDFQKGDIAEGYSVSREKKESFPLTVTSAQKNPTAFYLCASIGRGITEAFFGQGTRLTVV.

V is TRBV9 and J is TRBJ1-1; weak D call: TRBD1 (5 bases). Germline-derived CDR1 and CDR2 are SGDLS and YYNGEE. The CDR3 contains 14 residues. V dropped 2 bases and J dropped 1 base, with 9 bases sitting between them. CDR3 residues: CASSVTGSNTEAFF. The DNA of the CDR3 is TGTGCCAGCAGCGTCACAGGATCGAACACTGAAGCTTTCTTT.

This rearrangement joins TRBV14 to TRBJ1-1; tentative D call: TRBD1 (6 bases). Trimming removed 4 bases from V and 4 bases from J, with 16 bases in between. This CDR3 comprises 15 residues. Germline CDR1 is SGHDN and CDR2 is FVKESK. The CDR3 DNA sequence: TGTGCCAGCAGCCCCTTGAGACAGGCAGGCACTGAAGCTTTCTTT. Its protein is CASSPLRQAGTEAFF. Using reference TRBV14 and TRBJ1-1 for the parts outside the CDR3, the full variable domain is EAGVTQFPSHSVIEKGQTVTLRCDPISGHDNLYWYRRVMGKEIKFLLHFVKESKQDESGMPNNRFLAERTGGTYSTLKVQPAELEDSGVYFCASSPLRQAGTEAFFGQGTRLTVV.

The V gene is TRBV29-1, the J gene TRBJ1-1; D remains ambiguous. This CDR3 comprises 12 residues. Germline CDR1 SQVTM, CDR2 ANQGSEA. The V gene lost 4 bases and the J gene lost 4 bases, with 10 bases spanning the gap. CDR3 DNA sequence: TGCAGCGTTGTATGGCAGGCCACTGAAGCTTTCTTT. This codes for CSVVWQATEAFF.

This clone was detected a few times. V and J are TRBV7-8 and TRBJ2-1; TRBD2 matches at 14 bases. V trimming: 5 bases; J trimming: 14 bases; junction bases outside the gene matches: 8. The CDR3 runs to 14 residues. Germline values: CDR1 SGHVS, CDR2 FQNEAQ. The CDR3 DNA reads as TGTGCCAGCAGCCCCTCGGGACTAGCGGGGGAGGAGTTCTTC. Residues: CASSPSGLAGEEFF.

The chain links TRBV11-2 to TRBJ2-7; unclear D gene. CDR1 and CDR2 (germline): SGHAT, FQNNGV. This CDR3 spans 11 amino acids. V lost 1 base and J lost 7, with 5 bases in between. CDR3 residues: CASSLAREQYF. DNA of the CDR3: TGTGCCAGCAGCTTAGCACGAGAGCAGTACTTC.

The chain links TRBV9 to TRBJ2-5; possibly TRBD2 for D (6 bases). Germline V lookup: CDR1 SGDLS, CDR2 YYNGEE. V was trimmed by 0 bases and J by 3 bases, leaving 12 bases between them. This CDR3 has 15 residues. CDR3 sequence: CASSVGGTGKETQYF. The CDR3 DNA follows: TGTGCCAGCAGCGTAGGCGGGACTGGGAAAGAGACCCAGTACTTC.

V gene TRBV30 combines with J gene TRBJ2-1; 7 positions match TRBD2. The germline V gene encodes CDR1 GTSNPN and CDR2 SVGIG (reference sequence). The CDR3 is made up of 14 amino acids. The trim removed 4 bases at V and 7 bases at J, leaving 10 bases unmatched. The CDR3 DNA is TGTGCCTGGAATGGGGACTACCTAAAAAATGAGCAGTTCTTC. This sequence encodes CAWNGDYLKNEQFF.

This clone has a handful of counts. The rearrangement joins TRBV7-8 to TRBJ2-2; 8 bases are a match to TRBD2. The germline gives CDR1 SGHVS, CDR2 FQNEAQ. This CDR3 comprises 17 residues. V was pared by 0 bases and J by 6 bases, with 9 bases of the junction left unmatched. The CDR3 spells CASSLAMEGLGAGELFF. The DNA of the CDR3 is TGTGCCAGCAGCTTAGCGATGGAGGGACTAGGGGCCGGGGAGCTGTTTTTT.

The V call is TRBV4-3, the J call TRBJ1-6; D may be TRBD1 (5 bases). The CDR3 has 15 amino acids. Germline CDR1 LGHNA, CDR2 YSLEER. Trimming cost V 0 bases and J 10 bases, with 13 bases left between them. The DNA for the CDR3 is TGCGCCAGCAGCCAAGATAAGGAGGGGTACTCACCCCTCCACTTT. It specifies CASSQDKEGYSPLHF.

V and J are TRBV30 and TRBJ1-2; 7 bases fit TRBD1. V shed 5 bases and J 4 bases; nucleotides not matched to a gene: 7. The length of the CDR3 is 13 residues. Germline V CDR1 and CDR2: GTSNPN, SVGIG (reference sequence). The CDR3 DNA reads TGTGCCTGGGGGACCGGGACAGTCTATGGCTACACCTTC. As protein: CAWGTGTVYGYTF.

The rearrangement uses TRBV11-3 and TRBJ1-2, with TRBD1 identical over 7 bases. The V and J ends lost 5 bases and 7 bases, in that order; junction bases with no gene match: 13. Germline V gives CDR1 SGHNT, CDR2 YENEEA. This CDR3 is 15 amino acids long. This chain's CDR3 is CASSTRGTANVGYTF. The CDR3 DNA reads as TGTGCCAGCAGCACACGGGGGACAGCGAATGTTGGCTACACCTTC.

The chain is built from TRBV7-8 and TRBJ2-1, with D perhaps assigned TRBD1 or TRBD2 (5 bases each). Germline assignment: CDR1 SGHVS and CDR2 FQNEAQ. V dropped 0 bases and J dropped 6 bases, with 9 bases sitting between them. CDR3 length equals 14 residues. The CDR3 nucleotides read TGTGCCAGCAGCTTAGCGGGACCACCCAATGAGCAGTTCTTC. Translation: CASSLAGPPNEQFF.

The chain joins TRBV14 to TRBJ1-2; 7 bases match TRBD1. Germline V gene sequence: CDR1 SGHDN, CDR2 FVKESK. The CDR3 consists of 15 residues. After removal of 2 bases from V and 2 bases from J, the junction contained 5 bases not matched to a gene. CDR3 DNA: TGTGCCAGCAGCCAATATCGACAGGGCAACTATGGCTACACCTTC. Its translation is CASSQYRQGNYGYTF.

This clone was counted a few times. This chain connects TRBV7-2 to TRBJ2-5, with 7 nucleotides matching TRBD2. This CDR3 region has 14 residues. Germline CDR1 SGHTA, CDR2 FQGNSA. The V gene end was trimmed by 5 bases and the J gene end by 5 bases; junction bases not matched to a gene: 8. The DNA of the CDR3 is TGTGCCAGCAGCCACCCGGGGGGTGGGGAGACCCAGTACTTC. Its translation is CASSHPGGGETQYF.

The count of this clone is one. This specimen includes other DNA sequences encoding the same CDR3. The chain has TRBV29-1 and TRBJ1-2, with no clear D. The ends were cut back, 1 base at V and 5 bases at J, with 2 bases in the middle. Germline assignment: CDR1 SQVTM and CDR2 ANQGSEA. The CDR3 totals 10 residues. DNA of the CDR3: TGCAGCGTTGAAGGGTATGGCTACACCTTC. Protein: CSVEGYGYTF.